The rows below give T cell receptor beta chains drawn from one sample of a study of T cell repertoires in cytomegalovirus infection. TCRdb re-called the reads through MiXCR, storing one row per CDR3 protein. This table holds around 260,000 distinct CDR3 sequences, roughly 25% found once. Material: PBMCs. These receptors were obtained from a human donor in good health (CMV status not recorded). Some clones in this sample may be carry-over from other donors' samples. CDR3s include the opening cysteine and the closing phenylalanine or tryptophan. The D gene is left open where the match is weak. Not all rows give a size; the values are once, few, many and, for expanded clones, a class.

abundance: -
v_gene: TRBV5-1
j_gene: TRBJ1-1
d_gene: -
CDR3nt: TGCGCCAGCAGCTGGCGGCGGTCGGGGGCAAACACTGAAGCTTTCTTT
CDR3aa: CASSWRRSGANTEAFF

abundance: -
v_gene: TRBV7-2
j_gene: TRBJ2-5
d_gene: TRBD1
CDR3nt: TGTGCCAGCAGCTTCCAGACAGGGGGCTCCGGGGAGACCCAGTACTTC
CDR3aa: CASSFQTGGSGETQYF

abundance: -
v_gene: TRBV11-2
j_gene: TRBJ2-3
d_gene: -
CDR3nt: TGTGCCAGCAGCTCGACGAGAGATACGCAGTATTTT
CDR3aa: CASSSTRDTQYF

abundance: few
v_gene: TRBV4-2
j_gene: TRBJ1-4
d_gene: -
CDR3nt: TGTGCCAGCAGCCAAGGACAGCCAACTAATGAAAAACTGTTTTTT
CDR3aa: CASSQGQPTNEKLFF

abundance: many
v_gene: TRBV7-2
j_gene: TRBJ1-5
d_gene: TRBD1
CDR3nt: TGTGCCAGCAGCTTTAGCGGACAGGGGAATCAGCCCCAGCATTTT
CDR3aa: CASSFSGQGNQPQHF

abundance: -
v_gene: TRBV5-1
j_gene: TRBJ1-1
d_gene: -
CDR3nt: TGCGCCAGCAGCTTTGCAGGGGCTAGAAACACTGAAGCTTTCTTT
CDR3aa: CASSFAGARNTEAFF

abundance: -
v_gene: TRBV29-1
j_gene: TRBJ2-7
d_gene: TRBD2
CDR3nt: TGCAGCGTTGAAGATCTGTTCTTCATAACTAGCGGGACCTACTACGAGCAGTACTTC
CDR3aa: CSVEDLFFITSGTYYEQYF

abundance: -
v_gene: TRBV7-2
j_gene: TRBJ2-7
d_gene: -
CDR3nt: TGTGCCAGCAGCTCAGCGACTTACTCGGGAGAGCAGTACTTC
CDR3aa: CASSSATYSGEQYF

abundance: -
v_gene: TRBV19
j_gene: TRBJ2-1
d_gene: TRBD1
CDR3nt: TGTGCCAGTAGTATAACGGCAGGGGGTTACAATGAGCAGTTCTTC
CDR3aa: CASSITAGGYNEQFF

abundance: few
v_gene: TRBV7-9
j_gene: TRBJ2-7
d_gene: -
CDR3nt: TGTGCCAGCAGCTTACAGGGGCAGCAGTACTTC
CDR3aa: CASSLQGQQYF

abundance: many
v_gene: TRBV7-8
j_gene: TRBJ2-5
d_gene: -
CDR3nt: TGTGCCAGCAGCCGGCCGGGGACCCAGTACTTC
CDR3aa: CASSRPGTQYF

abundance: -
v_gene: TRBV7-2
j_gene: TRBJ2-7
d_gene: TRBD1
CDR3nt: TGTGCCAGCAACTTATCTGAGGGGGCCACCTACGAGCAGTACTTC
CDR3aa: CASNLSEGATYEQYF

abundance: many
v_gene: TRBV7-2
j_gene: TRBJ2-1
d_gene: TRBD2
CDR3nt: TGTGCCAGCAGCCCGCCGGGACTAGCGGGGGGACTGTACAATGAGCAGTTCTTC
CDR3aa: CASSPPGLAGGLYNEQFF

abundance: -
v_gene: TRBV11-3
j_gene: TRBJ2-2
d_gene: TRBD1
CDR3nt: TGTGCCAGTTCCGGGACAGGGTACACCGGGGAGCTGTTTTTT
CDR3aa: CASSGTGYTGELFF

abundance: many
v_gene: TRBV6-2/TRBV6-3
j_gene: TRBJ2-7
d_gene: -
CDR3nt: TGTGCCAGCAGTTACTCGGCGGCAGGCTACTACGAGCAGTACTTC
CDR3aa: CASSYSAAGYYEQYF

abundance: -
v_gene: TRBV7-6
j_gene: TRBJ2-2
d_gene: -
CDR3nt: TGTGCCAGCAGCCCGGGACCTGATTTCGGGGAGCTGTTTTTT
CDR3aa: CASSPGPDFGELFF

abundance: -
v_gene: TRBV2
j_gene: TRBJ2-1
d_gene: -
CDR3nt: TGTGCCAGCAGACAGGACAGTAACAATGAGCAGTTCTTC
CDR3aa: CASRQDSNNEQFF

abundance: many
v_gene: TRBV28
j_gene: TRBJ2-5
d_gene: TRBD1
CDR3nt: TGTGCCAGCAGTTTATGGGGACAGGGGAGTGAGACCCAGTACTTC
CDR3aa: CASSLWGQGSETQYF

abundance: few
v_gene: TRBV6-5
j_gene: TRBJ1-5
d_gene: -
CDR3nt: TGTGCCAGCAGTTTCAGGGGTCCCAATCAGCCCCAGCATTTT
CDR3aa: CASSFRGPNQPQHF

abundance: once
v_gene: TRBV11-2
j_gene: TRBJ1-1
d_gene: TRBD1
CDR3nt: TGTGCCAGCACCCGGACAGGGGAGAACACTGAAGCTTTCTTT
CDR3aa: CASTRTGENTEAFF